One and the same sample provided the 10 T cell receptor beta chains below, sequenced in a study of radiotherapy plus CTLA-4 blockade in lung cancer. Repertoires were generated with immunoSEQ multiplex PCR, while TCRdb's copy carries only in-frame clones and drops some. The table lists tens of thousands of clones, roughly 63% of them singletons, with less than 20% in the top ten. This material consisted of peripheral blood, taken from a patient treated with radiotherapy plus ipilimumab. The source is a human donor with non-small cell lung cancer who had a partial response to radiotherapy plus ipilimumab.

The CDR3: CASSLATHQPQHF. The CDR3 region has the DNA TGTGCCAGCAGCTTAGCTACTCATCAGCCCCAGCATTTT. The chain couples TRBV7-2 to TRBJ1-5; no clear D gene. Germline assignment: CDR1 SGHTA and CDR2 FQGNSA. The ends were cut back, 0 bases at V and 5 bases at J, with 5 bases in the middle. The CDR3 is made up of 13 amino acids.

Notes on this clone: Germline and junction disagree at one end, which may indicate a read error. Other nucleotide sequences from this sample produce the same CDR3. For the CDR3, the DNA is TGTGCCAGCAGCCGCGACCTCCAGGGGAACACCGGGGAACTGTTTTTT. As protein: CASSRDLQGNTGELFF. The chain carries TRBV11-3 and TRBJ2-2; a weak D match, TRBD1 (6 bases). Germline V CDR1 and CDR2: SGHNT, YENEEA. This CDR3 comprises 16 residues.

This clone was seen just once. The rearrangement joins TRBV5-1 to TRBJ2-3; 8 bases match TRBD2. With 1 base clipped from V and 4 bases from J, the junction kept 2 bases outside the gene matches. Germline CDR1 reads SGHRS; CDR2 reads YFSETQ. The CDR3 sequence is 14 residues long. In nucleotides, the CDR3 is TGCGCCAGCAGCTTGACGGGGGGGTCAGATACGCAGTATTTT. Its translation: CASSLTGGSDTQYF.

The V gene is TRBV29-1, the J gene TRBJ2-5, with D possibly matching TRBD2 (5 bases). Trimming shortened V by 6 bases and J by 5 bases, and 7 bases separated the two germline ends. This CDR3 region has 10 residues. CDR1 and CDR2 from the germline V gene are SQVTM and ANQGSEA. The chain's CDR3 is CSVREETQYF. The CDR3 DNA reads as TGCAGCGTGAGGGAGGAGACCCAGTACTTC.

CDR3 sequence: CASCCSGSGYNEQFF. CDR3 nucleotide sequence: TGTGCCAGCTGTTGTTCGGGGAGCGGCTACAATGAGCAGTTCTTC. V usage is TRBV11-1 and J usage is TRBJ2-1, with D perhaps TRBD2 (5 bases). The CDR3 totals 15 residues. V was clipped by 8 bases and J by 3 bases, with 17 bases between them. The V gene's germline CDR1 is SGHAT and CDR2 FQDESV (reference sequence).

The rearrangement links TRBV2 to TRBJ2-3, with TRBD1 identical over 10 bases. The germline gives CDR1 SNHLY, CDR2 FYNNEI. The CDR3 consists of 15 residues. The junction had 2 bases not matched to a gene; V was cut back by 0 bases and J by 5 bases. For the CDR3, the DNA is TGTGCCAGCAGTGAAGCTGGGACAGGGGAAGATACGCAGTATTTT. It specifies CASSEAGTGEDTQYF. Supplemented by reference TRBV2 and TRBJ2-3, the full variable domain reads EPEVTQTPSHQVTQMGQEVILRCVPISNHLYFYWYRQILGQKVEFLVSFYNNEISEKSEIFDDQFSVERPDGSNFTLKIRSTKLEDSAMYFCASSEAGTGEDTQYFGPGTRLTVL.

The J gene is TRBJ2-1, the V gene TRBV10-1, with 7 bases that match TRBD2. The CDR3 contains 15 residues. Germline V gives CDR1 WNHNN, CDR2 SYGVQD (reference sequence). V lost 2 bases to trimming and J lost 3 bases; unmatched junction nucleotides: 4. CDR3: CASSERLAVYNEQFF. CDR3 sequence (DNA): TGCGCCAGCAGTGAGCGTCTAGCGGTCTACAATGAGCAGTTCTTC.

The table lists this clone with a few counts. V gene TRBV11-2 combines with J gene TRBJ2-3; 7 nucleotides match TRBD1. Germline V gene lookup returns CDR1 SGHAT and CDR2 FQNNGV. The CDR3 loop spans 16 amino acids. With V trimmed by 2 bases and J by 2 bases, 7 bases remained unmatched. The CDR3 nucleotides are TGTGCCAGCAGCTTATCGCCGGGACAGTTCACAGATACGCAGTATTTT. This sequence encodes CASSLSPGQFTDTQYF.

In this sample, this clone turned up once. V usage is TRBV6-1 and J usage is TRBJ2-1; 13 bases map to TRBD2. Germline loops: CDR1 MNHNS, CDR2 SASEGT. The J segment lost 7 bases and the V segment lost 4 bases, leaving 13 bases of the junction unmatched. The CDR3 consists of 18 residues. For the CDR3, the DNA is TGTGCCAGCAGTGGACTAGCGGGAGGCGGGACGGGGGGGAATGAGCAGTTCTTC. Translating it yields CASSGLAGGGTGGNEQFF.

This clone was seen only once. The chain combines TRBV2 with TRBJ1-4; D possibly corresponds to TRBD1 (6 bases). V was shortened by 7 bases and J by 4 bases, with 19 bases between the two germline ends. Germline CDR1 reads SNHLY; CDR2 reads FYNNEI. The CDR3 consists of 16 residues. The CDR3 spells CASKPKRGGDNEKLFF. CDR3 bases: TGTGCCAGCAAGCCAAAAAGGGGGGGGGATAATGAAAAACTGTTTTTT. The whole variable domain, filled in from reference TRBV2 and TRBJ1-4, reads EPEVTQTPSHQVTQMGQEVILRCVPISNHLYFYWYRQILGQKVEFLVSFYNNEISEKSEIFDDQFSVERPDGSNFTLKIRSTKLEDSAMYFCASKPKRGGDNEKLFFGSGTQLSVL.